This T cell receptor (beta chain) was observed in a study of T cell clonotyping in hematopoietic cell transplantation. Study-wide results and caveats: Graft donor and pretransplant recipient Inverse Simpson Index values predicted broader posttransplant TCR diversity. Pathologically expanded recipient clonotypes increased progressively from day 30 to day 180 as diversity fell.

As concerns this clone: Its antigen is not identified.

Sequencing was performed with immunoSEQ multiplex PCR; in TCRdb, only in-frame clones are kept and a portion is missing. Found here are 4,200 or so clones, roughly two thirds of them singletons; the top ten hold 8% to 9.5%. V was pared by 5 bases and J by 5 bases, with 12 bases between. CDR3 length equals 12 residues. Germline V lookup: CDR1 GTSNPN, CDR2 SVGIG (reference sequence). The sequence was collected from a male patient in his sixties or seventies who had an allogeneic stem cell transplant, so the T cells may come from the graft donor. Some clones in this sample may be carry-over from other donors' samples. The source material was PBMCs, sampled 100 days after allogeneic stem cell transplant. The rearrangement links TRBV30 to TRBJ2-5; D possibly uses TRBD1 or TRBD2 (5 bases each). CDR3 coding DNA: TGTGCCTGGGGGACGGTGGTCGAGACCCAGTACTTC. Its translation: CAWGTVVETQYF.